This T cell receptor (beta chain) is from a study of shared clonotypes between healthy human individuals. Study results and limitations: Naive subsets tended to show greater estimated richness than memory subsets.

Assay used: immunoSEQ multiplex PCR; TCRdb lists only in-frame clones, some missing. The sample contains 2 million to 2.5 million clones, 92% of which appear only once. This clone was found a few times. Its target is unknown. From CD4+ cells came CD45RA+ naive and CD45RA-negative memory subsets. V lost 4 bases and J 1 base, leaving 13 bases between the germline ends. This CDR3 region has 15 residues. Germline CDR1 LNHDA, CDR2 SQIVND (reference sequence). This chain links TRBV19 with TRBJ1-2, with D maybe TRBD1 (6 bases). The clonotype originates from a man between 18 and 35 years old in good health. Some clones in this sample may be carry-over from other donors' samples. Sequenced sample: naive CD4+ T cells from PBMCs. Subset meaning: CD45RA+ positively selected. The CDR3 DNA sequence: TGTGCCAGTAGTACCCGGACAGTCCTTAACTATGGCTACACCTTC. Translation gives CASSTRTVLNYGYTF.